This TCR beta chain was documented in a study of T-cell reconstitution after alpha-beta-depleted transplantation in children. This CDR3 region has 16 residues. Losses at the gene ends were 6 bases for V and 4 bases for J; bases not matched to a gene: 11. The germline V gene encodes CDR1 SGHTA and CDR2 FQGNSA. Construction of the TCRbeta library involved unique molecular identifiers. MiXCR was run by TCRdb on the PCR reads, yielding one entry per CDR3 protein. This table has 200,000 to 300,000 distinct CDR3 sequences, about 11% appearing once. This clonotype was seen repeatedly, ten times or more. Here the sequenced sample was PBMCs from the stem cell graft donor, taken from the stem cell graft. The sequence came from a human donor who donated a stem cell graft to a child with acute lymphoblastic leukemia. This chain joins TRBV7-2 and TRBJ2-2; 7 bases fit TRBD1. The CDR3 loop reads CASRRQGPLSTGELFF. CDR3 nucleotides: TGTGCCAGCAGACGACAGGGTCCACTGAGCACCGGGGAGCTGTTTTTT. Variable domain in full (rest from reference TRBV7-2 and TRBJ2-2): GAGVSQSPSNKVTEKGKDVELRCDPISGHTALYWYRQSLGQGLEFLIYFQGNSAPDKSGLPSDRFSAERTGGSVSTLTIQRTQQEDSAVYLCASRRQGPLSTGELFFGEGSRLTVL.